This TCR beta chain was sequenced during a study of blood T cell repertoires in COVID-19. Across the study: The United States, Italy and Spain were the sources of the acute and convalescent COVID-19 samples.

Sequencing was performed with immunoSEQ multiplex PCR; in TCRdb, only in-frame clones are kept and a portion is missing. This sample yields about 210,000 clones, of which about 86% are seen a single time; 8.2% belongs to the top ten. Sequencing used peripheral blood. The TCR originated in a woman aged 45-65 years with acute or convalescent COVID-19.

DNA of the CDR3: TGTGCCAGTTCAGAGTGGAGGGGATACGAGCAGTACTTC. The encoded protein is CASSEWRGYEQYF. This chain connects TRBV27 to TRBJ2-7; tentative D call: TRBD2 (6 bases). The V end lost 9 bases, the J end lost 4 bases, and 16 bases lay between the germline ends. Germline V lookup: CDR1 MNHEY, CDR2 SMNVEV (reference sequence). The CDR3 consists of 13 residues.